Listed below are T cell receptor beta chains from one sample, sequenced in a study of blood T cell repertoires in COVID-19. The repertoire was sequenced with immunoSEQ multiplex PCR; TCRdb's copy has only in-frame clones and lacks some. Of fewer than 250,000 clones in the sample, around 84% are singletons; the top ten hold under 14%. Material: peripheral blood. The receptors were sampled from a man aged 45-60 years with COVID-19, enrolled during active disease. Each CDR3 is given with its conserved first and last residue. The D gene is left open where the match is weak. Clone size is shown for a subset of rows, as once, few, many or a class of expanded clone.

d_call	v_call	clone_size	j_call	cdr3_aa	cdr3_nt
-	TRBV28	-	TRBJ1-1	CASSFSGETEAFF	TGTGCCAGCAGTTTCTCAGGGGAGACTGAAGCTTTCTTT
TRBD2	TRBV11-2	-	TRBJ2-4	CASSPPGLAGPKNIQYF	TGTGCCAGCAGCCCACCGGGACTAGCGGGACCCAAAAACATTCAGTACTTC
TRBD1	TRBV5-1	few	TRBJ2-7	CASSPTGQGSEQYF	TGCGCCAGCAGCCCCACGGGACAGGGATCCGAGCAGTACTTC
-	TRBV19	-	TRBJ1-3	CASSIKRPSGNTIYF	TGTGCCAGTAGTATAAAGCGGCCATCTGGAAACACCATATATTTT
-	TRBV5-1	-	TRBJ1-1	CASSLVQGVNTEAFF	TGCGCCAGCAGCCTAGTACAGGGAGTGAACACTGAAGCTTTCTTT
TRBD2	TRBV27	once	TRBJ2-1	CASSPGLVLRGSYNEQFF	TGTGCCAGCAGTCCGGGACTAGTGCTTAGGGGCTCCTACAATGAGCAGTTCTTC
-	TRBV19	-	TRBJ2-7	CASSIVLGSYEQYF	TGTGCCAGTAGTATAGTCCTCGGGTCCTACGAGCAGTACTTC
-	TRBV9	-	TRBJ2-1	CASSVATGGGPYNEQFF	TGTGCCAGCAGCGTAGCTACAGGAGGGGGCCCTTACAATGAGCAGTTCTTC
-	TRBV19	once	TRBJ1-5	CASRRAGVVQPQHF	TGTGCCAGTAGAAGGGCAGGGGTGGTTCAGCCCCAGCATTTT
TRBD2	TRBV19	few	TRBJ2-3	CASSISLGGAGVLDTQYF	TGTGCCAGTAGTATATCCCTCGGAGGAGCGGGAGTTTTGGATACGCAGTATTTT
-	TRBV6-5	-	TRBJ2-7	CASRRLQGNEQYF	TGTGCCAGCAGACGCCTACAGGGTAACGAGCAGTACTTC
TRBD2	TRBV24-1	-	TRBJ2-1	CATMPSGGENEQFF	TGTGCCACCATGCCTAGCGGGGGAGAAAATGAGCAGTTCTTC
-	TRBV5-1	-	TRBJ2-3	CASSERAPSQTSTDTQYF	TGCGCCAGCAGCGAGAGGGCCCCGAGCCAGACTAGCACAGATACGCAGTATTTT
TRBD2	TRBV7-9	-	TRBJ2-3	CASSLSPRVAGVIDTQYF	TGTGCCAGCAGCTTAAGTCCCCGGGTAGCGGGAGTAATAGATACGCAGTATTTT
TRBD1	TRBV27	-	TRBJ2-7	CASSRGQGSYEQYF	TGTGCCAGCAGCCGAGGACAGGGCTCCTACGAGCAGTACTTC
TRBD1	TRBV11-3	-	TRBJ2-4	CASSPTGTGGTIQYF	TGTGCCAGCAGCCCAACCGGGACAGGGGGCACCATTCAGTACTTC
TRBD2	TRBV4-2	-	TRBJ2-7	CASSQVPGTSEYEQYF	TGTGCCAGCAGCCAAGTCCCCGGGACTAGCGAGTACGAGCAGTACTTC
TRBD2	TRBV24-1	-	TRBJ2-1	CATSDSLAGEYNEQFF	TGTGCCACCAGTGATTCACTAGCGGGAGAGTACAATGAGCAGTTCTTC
-	TRBV5-1	-	TRBJ1-1	CASRIDRENTEAFF	TGCGCCAGCCGAATAGACAGAGAGAACACTGAAGCTTTCTTT
-	TRBV12-3/TRBV12-4	once	TRBJ1-1	CASSFSYTEAFF	TGTGCCAGCAGTTTCAGTTACACTGAAGCTTTCTTT
TRBD1	TRBV5-6	-	TRBJ1-1	CASSQGAVTEAFF	TGTGCCAGCAGTCAGGGGGCGGTCACTGAAGCTTTCTTT
TRBD2	TRBV11-2	-	TRBJ2-7	CASSLLFQRGSPYEQYF	TGTGCCAGCAGCCTACTCTTCCAGCGGGGATCACCCTACGAGCAGTACTTC
TRBD1	TRBV11-2	-	TRBJ1-6	CASSTTPGTAYSPLHF	TGTGCCAGCAGCACCACTCCCGGGACAGCCTATTCACCCCTCCACTTT
TRBD1	TRBV10-2	once	TRBJ2-1	CASSVIPTTGGGYEQFF	TGCGCCAGCAGTGTCATCCCCACGACAGGGGGCGGCTATGAGCAGTTCTTC
-	TRBV7-8	-	TRBJ2-7	CASSLGAGTFSYEQYF	TGTGCCAGCAGCTTAGGAGCCGGGACTTTCTCCTACGAGCAGTACTTC
-	TRBV3-1/TRBV3-2	-	TRBJ1-1	CASSQHGQRKMNTEAFF	TGTGCCAGCAGCCAACACGGACAGAGAAAAATGAACACTGAAGCTTTCTTT
-	TRBV27	-	TRBJ2-7	CASSTPDSYEQYF	TGTGCCAGCAGTACCCCGGACAGCTACGAGCAGTACTTC
-	TRBV15	-	TRBJ1-1	CATSREQGRGNTEAFF	TGTGCCACCAGCAGAGAACAGGGAAGGGGGAACACTGAAGCTTTCTTT
TRBD1	TRBV19	-	TRBJ2-5	CASSMYRGETQYF	TGTGCCAGTAGTATGTACAGGGGAGAGACCCAGTACTTC
-	TRBV6-6	few	TRBJ1-1	CASTLDRLMEAFF	TGTGCCAGCACCCTCGACAGACTCATGGAAGCTTTCTTT
-	TRBV30	-	TRBJ1-6	CAWSVREAGHYNSPLHF	TGTGCCTGGAGTGTCAGGGAGGCAGGACATTATAATTCACCCCTCCACTTT
TRBD2	TRBV9	-	TRBJ2-1	CASSGIPRGGAYEQFF	TGTGCCAGCAGCGGAATCCCTCGCGGGGGGGCCTATGAGCAGTTCTTC
TRBD1	TRBV7-8	-	TRBJ1-1	CASSSGTGVSEAFF	TGTGCCAGCAGCTCCGGGACAGGGGTTTCTGAAGCTTTCTTT
-	TRBV7-8	-	TRBJ2-2	CASSPIPKPSGELFF	TGTGCCAGCAGCCCGATACCTAAGCCGTCCGGGGAGCTGTTTTTT
TRBD1	TRBV19	-	TRBJ1-1	CASSPPGQGGVAFF	TGTGCCAGTAGCCCCCCCGGACAGGGGGGAGTAGCTTTCTTT
-	TRBV7-8	-	TRBJ1-1	CASSLVGNTEAFF	TGTGCCAGCAGCTTAGTGGGCAACACTGAAGCTTTCTTT
-	TRBV5-5	-	TRBJ1-4	CASSLRRDNEKLFF	TGTGCCAGCAGCCTGCGGAGGGACAATGAAAAACTGTTTTTT
-	TRBV12-3/TRBV12-4	-	TRBJ2-7	CASSRGNYEQYF	TGTGCCAGCAGTCGGGGTAACTACGAGCAGTACTTC
TRBD1	TRBV6-2/TRBV6-3	-	TRBJ1-5	CASSYSPQGASNQPQHF	TGTGCCAGCAGTTACTCCCCTCAGGGGGCCAGCAATCAGCCCCAGCATTTT
-	TRBV6-1	-	TRBJ1-6	CASSEGETYNSPLHF	TGTGCCAGCAGTGAAGGTGAGACCTATAATTCACCCCTCCACTTT
-	TRBV12-3/TRBV12-4	many	TRBJ1-1	CASINSYTEAFF	TGTGCCAGCATAAATTCGTACACTGAAGCTTTCTTT
TRBD1	TRBV7-6	once	TRBJ1-5	CASSSGTVGQPQHF	TGTGCCAGCAGCTCCGGGACAGTTGGACAGCCCCAGCATTTT
TRBD2	TRBV3-1/TRBV3-2	-	TRBJ2-5	CASSQGTGGVGETQYF	TGTGCCAGCAGCCAAGGTACGGGAGGGGTCGGAGAGACCCAGTACTTC
TRBD2	TRBV4-2	-	TRBJ2-7	CASSQDQTSGRTTYEQYF	TGTGCCAGCAGCCAAGATCAGACTAGCGGGAGGACAACCTACGAGCAGTACTTC
TRBD2	TRBV4-1	-	TRBJ2-3	CASSQDFIAGASTDTQYF	TGCGCCAGCAGCCAAGATTTCATAGCGGGGGCTAGCACAGATACGCAGTATTTT
TRBD1	TRBV7-3	-	TRBJ2-3	CASSLTFTTGALADTQYF	TGTGCCAGCAGCTTAACGTTCACGACAGGGGCATTGGCAGATACGCAGTATTTT
TRBD2	TRBV6-2/TRBV6-3	-	TRBJ2-3	CASSYASGSPTDTQYF	TGTGCCAGCAGTTACGCTAGCGGGAGCCCCACAGATACGCAGTATTTT
TRBD2	TRBV4-1	-	TRBJ2-3	CASSFSTSESTDTQYF	TGCGCCAGCAGCTTCTCGACTAGCGAGAGCACAGATACGCAGTATTTT
-	TRBV11-2	-	TRBJ2-7	CASSSPGSYEQYF	TGTGCCAGCAGCTCCCCGGGCTCCTACGAGCAGTACTTC
-	TRBV15	-	TRBJ2-4	CATSRDRVVWSFNIQYF	TGTGCCACCAGCAGAGATCGCGTGGTCTGGTCTTTTAACATTCAGTACTTC
TRBD1	TRBV5-4	-	TRBJ2-7	CASSPDRANSYEQYF	TGTGCCAGCAGCCCGGACAGGGCGAATTCCTACGAGCAGTACTTC
TRBD1	TRBV6-5	-	TRBJ2-3	CASSRQGADTQYF	TGTGCCAGCAGCAGACAGGGGGCAGATACGCAGTATTTT